The entry below describes one TCR beta chain. This clone was seen only a few times. No cognate antigen has been identified for it. Within one base of it there is no much larger clone, and no base qualities were kept. Libraries were constructed by the immunoSEQ multiplex PCR assay. DNA from the CD4+ T cells that had been cultured and isolated underwent TCR beta CDR3 sequencing. Concerning the study's data processing: The analysis removed non-productive TCR sequences, trimmed reads to the CDR3 region, and retained only CDR3s that were 7 or more amino acids long. The MANAFEST web app was used to identify antigen-specific clonotypes by comparing expansion in peptide wells with expansion in reference cultures. To count as positive, a clone had to show expansion at FDR<0.05 compared with the reference and with all other wells, an odds ratio above 5, and a frequency above 0.1% in two replicate wells. Clonotypes significantly expanded in SARS-CoV-2 spike wells and in at least one common cold coronavirus spike condition were defined as cross-reactive. CDR3 similarity was assessed by Levenshtein distance with the stringdist R package, and unrooted trees were built with ape in R 3.6.1. TCRdb carries this immuneACCESS record with in-frame sequences only. Its versions omit some clonotypes, under half of them owing to an unresolved V gene in the studies checked, with the rest unexplained. V, J and clone size are taken as reported in that table, and D and trimming were inferred from the DNA itself. For this sample the table gives about 46,000 clones, of which under 85% were detected only once. The top ten hold roughly 16% of the sample.

The data are from a study of vaccination effects on CD4 cells after COVID-19 (dated by TCRdb to between 2021 and 2024). For the wider study: Across the study, the median time from the second dose to post-vaccine sampling was 72 days (range 14 to 241). In both COVID-19 convalescent patients and infection-naive vaccine recipients, the study compared SARS-CoV-2 spike-specific CD4+ TCR repertoires from before mRNA vaccination with those from after it. A total of 10 COVID-19 convalescent patients and a few SARS-CoV-2-naive healthy vaccine recipients were included in the full study. The Oncomine TCR Beta short-read assay on an Illumina iSeq 100 was used to sequence cultures from other donors in the study. Overall study results and their limits: Both infection-induced and vaccine-induced clones contracted markedly at late post-vaccination timepoints, which is consistent with waning T cell responses. Among healthy vaccine recipients, nearly all vaccine-induced clones were SARS-CoV-2 mono-reactive, and only 1 of 255 was cross-reactive with common cold coronaviruses. The study was limited by a small number of convalescent patients, and early post-infection timepoints were lacking.

In the ViraFEST assay, PBMC were stimulated with viral peptide pools, and TCR sequencing was then used to find antigen-specific CD4+ T cell clonotypes based on their expansion. After 10 days of culture, CD4+ T cells were isolated with the EasySep CD4+ T cell isolation kit. Each participant got two doses of an mRNA SARS-CoV-2 vaccine, either BNT162b2 or mRNA-1273. Negative nucleocapsid antibody results before and after vaccination confirmed that the healthy vaccine recipients had no prior SARS-CoV-2 infection. Over 1.5 million PBMC per well were cultured with approximately 10 ug/ml peptides in IMDM containing 5% human AB serum, approximately 10 IU/ml IL-2 and gentamicin. Half of the culture medium was replaced with fresh IL-2-containing medium on days 3 and 7. Unless otherwise noted, each peptide stimulation condition was cultured in triplicate wells. PBMC were separated from whole blood using Ficoll-Paque Plus gradient centrifugation and were then either cryopreserved at -140C or used fresh. The spike proteins of SARS-CoV-2 and of the common cold coronaviruses HCoV-NL63, HCoV-OC43 and HCoV-229E were spanned by overlapping peptide pools. The QIAamp micro DNA kit was used to extract genomic DNA from the cultured CD4+ T cells.

The germline V gene specifies LGHNT as CDR1 and FRNRAP as CDR2. Spanning cysteine to phenylalanine, the CDR3 consists of 16 amino acids. Only the CDR3 DNA stays, 48 bases, in frame from base 1. V is cut by 0 bases and J by 10 bases, and the space between the germline ends is 19 bases. The source was CD4+ T cells from PBMCs cultured with HCoV-OC43 spike peptides, collected after COVID-19 vaccination. This sample's cell subset or site label indicates: HCoV-OC43 spike overlapping peptide pool stimulation. The receptor was isolated from a human donor who received a COVID-19 vaccine. The chain is encoded by TRBV12-5 joined to TRBJ2-1; the D gene is perhaps TRBD2, on 5 matching bases. The CDR3: CASGLVIGPMPGEQFF. The nucleotide sequence reads as follows: TGTGCTAGTGGTTTGGTAATCGGACCAATGCCGGGGGAGCAGTTCTTC.